The 18 T cell receptor beta chains listed next were all sequenced from one sample in a study of cytomegalovirus exposure and HLA in healthy donors. A multiplex PCR was run with 60 Vbeta primers and 13 Jbeta primers. Measured with immunoSEQ multiplex PCR; TCRdb has only the in-frame clones, and not every one. Here the sample spans under 150,000 clones, 70% to 80% being singletons. Sequencing input: PBMCs. The source is a man between 18 and 29 years old in good health and CMV-seronegative.

The gene calls are TRBV5-4 and TRBJ2-7; 7 nucleotides line up with TRBD1. CDR1 SGHNT and CDR2 YYREEE come from the germline V gene (reference sequence). This CDR3 contains 14 residues. V gave up 3 bases and J gave up 5 bases; unmatched junction bases: 8. CDR3 loop: CASSSPGQHHEQYF. CDR3 sequence (DNA): TGTGCCAGCAGCTCTCCGGGACAGCACCACGAGCAGTACTTC. The complete variable domain, with remaining parts taken from reference TRBV5-4 and TRBJ2-7, reads ETGVTQSPTHLIKTRGQQVTLRCSSQSGHNTVSWYQQALGQGPQFIFQYYREEENGRGNFPPRFSGLQFPNYSSELNVNALELDDSALYLCASSSPGQHHEQYFGPGTRLTVT.

On this clone: The junction shows a germline mismatch at one end, possibly a read error. Other nucleotide sequences from this sample produce the same CDR3. CDR3 coding DNA: TGTGCCAGCAGCGTCGCGGTGAACACCGAAGCTTTCTTT. Amino acids: CASSVAVNTEAFF. The genes are TRBV9 and TRBJ1-1, with D uncertain. From germline, CDR1 is SGDLS and CDR2 YYNGEE. The CDR3 loop spans 13 amino acids.

The V call is TRBV7-9, the J call TRBJ1-5; 10 nucleotides line up with TRBD1. Trimming removed 5 bases from V and 7 bases from J; junction bases left unmatched: 8. This CDR3 spans 15 amino acids. Germline CDR1 is SEHNR and CDR2 is FQNEAQ (reference sequence). The CDR3 here is CASSPGTGVRQPQHF. The CDR3 bases are TGTGCCAGCAGCCCCGGGACAGGGGTTCGGCAGCCCCAGCATTTT. Full variable domain (rest looked up from reference TRBV7-9 and TRBJ1-5): DTGVSQNPRHKITKRGQNVTFRCDPISEHNRLYWYRQTLGQGPEFLTYFQNEAQLEKSRLLSDRFSAERPKGSFSTLEIQRTEQGDSAMYLCASSPGTGVRQPQHFGDGTRLSIL.

V is TRBV27 and J is TRBJ2-3; weak D call: TRBD2 (6 bases). V shed 5 bases and J shed 0 bases, with 12 bases lying between them. Per the germline V gene, CDR1 is MNHEY and CDR2 is SMNVEV (reference sequence). The CDR3 consists of 15 residues. The CDR3 protein is CASSRKRASTDTQYF. CDR3 nucleotide sequence: TGTGCCAGCAGTCGTAAGCGGGCCAGCACAGATACGCAGTATTTT.

With regard to this clone: An end of the junction does not agree with germline; a read error may underlie this. The chain has TRBV7-9 and TRBJ1-1; tentative D call: TRBD1 (5 bases). The CDR3 loop spans 12 amino acids. CDR1 is SEHNR, CDR2 FQNEAQ, per germline (reference sequence). CDR3 residues: CSSSFWGLEAFF. CDR3 DNA: TGTTCCAGCAGCTTCTGGGGACTTGAAGCTTTCTTT.

The rearrangement links TRBV7-2 to TRBJ2-3; tentative D call: TRBD2 (6 bases). This CDR3 is 15 amino acids long. The V gene lost 1 base and the J gene lost 0 bases, with 8 bases spanning the gap. CDR1 SGHTA and CDR2 FQGNSA come from the germline V gene. CDR3 nucleotides: TGTGCCAGCAGCTTAGTCCTAGCGAGCACAGATACGCAGTATTTT. Translating it yields CASSLVLASTDTQYF.

The chain combines TRBV7-3 with TRBJ2-5; 7 nucleotides line up with TRBD2. The CDR3 consists of 15 residues. Germline assignment: CDR1 SGHTA and CDR2 FQGTGA. Trimming took 0 bases from V and 4 from J; bases not matched to a gene: 5. The CDR3, as DNA: TGTGCCAGCAGCTTAACGGGAGGGCCTTCAGAGACCCAGTACTTC. Translated, it gives CASSLTGGPSETQYF. The variable domain in full, with the rest retrieved from reference TRBV7-3 and TRBJ2-5, is GAGVSQTPSNKVTEKGKYVELRCDPISGHTALYWYRQSLGQGPEFLIYFQGTGAADDSGLPNDRFFAVRPEGSVSTLKIQRTERGDSAVYLCASSLTGGPSETQYFGPGTRLLVL.

This clone has a single count. The chain carries TRBV7-2 and TRBJ2-4; TRBD2 matches at 7 bases. Trimming at V came to 3 bases and at J to 7 bases, leaving 18 bases not matched to a gene. This CDR3 is 18 amino acids long. Germline V gene sequence: CDR1 SGHTA, CDR2 FQGNSA. The CDR3 nucleotides read TGTGCCAGCAGCTTTTTCCTAGCGGCCTTGGGGAGCGTGAACATTCAGTACTTC. It codes for CASSFFLAALGSVNIQYF.

This chain links TRBV9 with TRBJ2-1; 8 bases fit TRBD2. Germline CDR1 SGDLS, CDR2 YYNGEE. Trimming cost V 2 bases and J 1 base; bases outside gene matches: 5. The CDR3 totals 16 residues. This CDR3 reads CASSVGGLGSYNEQFF. The DNA for the CDR3 is TGTGCCAGCAGCGTCGGGGGACTAGGATCCTACAATGAGCAGTTCTTC. Together with reference TRBV9 and TRBJ2-1, the CDR3 gives the full variable domain: DSGVTQTPKHLITATGQRVTLRCSPRSGDLSVYWYQQSLDQGLQFLIQYYNGEERAKGNILERFSAQQFPDLHSELNLSSLELGDSALYFCASSVGGLGSYNEQFFGPGTRLTVL.

This clone has just a few counts. This chain joins TRBV6-5 and TRBJ1-4; TRBD1 matches at 7 bases. Trimming took 6 bases from V and 5 from J; bases not matched to a gene: 3. The CDR3 covers 13 residues. Germline CDR1 and CDR2: MNHEY and SVGAGI. The CDR3 loop reads CASSRDRNEKLFF. The CDR3 DNA follows: TGTGCCAGCAGCAGGGACAGAAATGAAAAACTGTTTTTT.

This chain uses TRBV5-1 with TRBJ2-1, with D maybe TRBD1 (5 bases). The germline CDR1 and CDR2 sequences are SGHRS and YFSETQ. This CDR3 is 15 amino acids long. Deletions cut 1 base from V and 7 bases from J, with 15 bases between. As DNA, the CDR3 is TGCGCCAGCAGCTTGTTAGGGTTAAAGGGGAATGAGCAGTTCTTC. As protein: CASSLLGLKGNEQFF.

This chain uses TRBV4-3 with TRBJ2-7; tentative D call: TRBD1 (6 bases). Between the trimmed V and J ends, which lost 0 bases and 4 bases, there was a span of 19 bases. The CDR3 runs 17 residues. Germline CDR1 is LGHNA and CDR2 is YSLEER. CDR3 sequence: CASSQDIADSVSYEQYF. CDR3 nucleotides: TGCGCCAGCAGCCAAGATATTGCGGACAGCGTGTCTTACGAGCAGTACTTC.

This chain joins TRBV30 and TRBJ2-1, with D possibly being TRBD2 (7 bases). The CDR3 length is 14 residues. Germline values: CDR1 GTSNPN, CDR2 SVGIG (reference sequence). The CDR3 DNA reads TGTGCTTGGCAAAGGGGGGGGAGCTATGGTGAGCAGTTCTTC. It is translated as CAWQRGGSYGEQFF. Filled out from reference TRBV30 and TRBJ2-1, the complete variable domain reads SQTIHQWPATLVQPVGSPLSLECTVEGTSNPNLYWYRQAAGRGLQLLFYSVGIGQISSEVPQNLSASRPQDRQFILSSKKLLLSDSGFYLCAWQRGGSYGEQFFGPGTRLTVL.

The chain links TRBV10-1 to TRBJ2-1, with D perhaps TRBD2 (6 bases). Germline CDR1 and CDR2: WNHNN and SYGVQD (reference sequence). The CDR3 is 16 residues long. V dropped 3 bases and J dropped 4 bases, with 16 bases sitting between them. DNA for the CDR3: TGCGCCAGCAGTGACCCCCGACTAGTACGATACAATGAGCAGTTCTTC. Translating gives CASSDPRLVRYNEQFF.

The table lists this clone with a few counts. Other nucleotide sequences from this sample produce the same CDR3. CDR3 sequence (DNA): TGTGCCAGCAGTGACAGGGGTGGCAATCAGCCCCAGCATTTT. As protein: CASSDRGGNQPQHF. This chain links TRBV2 with TRBJ1-5; D is possibly TRBD1 (6 bases). Looked up from germline, CDR1 is SNHLY and CDR2 is FYNNEI. V dropped 3 bases and J dropped 2 bases, with 8 bases sitting between them. The CDR3 totals 14 residues.

The chain joins TRBV5-5 to TRBJ2-7; D is possibly TRBD2 (5 bases). The CDR3 extends over 15 amino acids. Germline V gene data show CDR1 as SGHKS and CDR2 as YYEKEE (reference sequence). Trimming removed 3 bases from V and 6 bases from J, with 19 bases in between. The CDR3 nucleotides are TGTGCCAGCAGCTCCACCCTCGGGCCGGCGGGCGAGCAGTACTTC. Translating gives CASSSTLGPAGEQYF. Drawing the rest from reference TRBV5-5 and TRBJ2-7, the complete variable domain is DAGVTQSPTHLIKTRGQQVTLRCSPISGHKSVSWYQQVLGQGPQFIFQYYEKEERGRGNFPDRFSARQFPNYSSELNVNALLLGDSALYLCASSSTLGPAGEQYFGPGTRLTVT.

The chain is built from TRBV19 and TRBJ1-1; perhaps TRBD1 as D (5 bases). V was clipped by 4 bases and J by 7 bases, with 13 bases between them. This CDR3 is built from 13 residues. The germline gives CDR1 LNHDA, CDR2 SQIVND (reference sequence). CDR3 DNA sequence: TGTGCCAGTAGTAGCTCGGGGACTTATGAAGCTTTCTTT. It specifies CASSSSGTYEAFF. Supplemented by reference TRBV19 and TRBJ1-1, the full variable domain reads DGGITQSPKYLFRKEGQNVTLSCEQNLNHDAMYWYRQDPGQGLRLIYYSQIVNDFQKGDIAEGYSVSREKKESFPLTVTSAQKNPTAFYLCASSSSGTYEAFFGQGTRLTVV.

This chain joins TRBV5-1 and TRBJ2-2, with D maybe TRBD1 (5 bases). The CDR3 length is 15 residues. Germline CDR1 reads SGHRS; CDR2 reads YFSETQ. Deletions cut 0 bases from V and 7 bases from J, with 13 bases between. CDR3 protein: CASSLGTGGRGELFF. Here the CDR3 DNA reads TGCGCCAGCAGCTTGGGAACAGGTGGGCGCGGGGAGCTGTTTTTT.